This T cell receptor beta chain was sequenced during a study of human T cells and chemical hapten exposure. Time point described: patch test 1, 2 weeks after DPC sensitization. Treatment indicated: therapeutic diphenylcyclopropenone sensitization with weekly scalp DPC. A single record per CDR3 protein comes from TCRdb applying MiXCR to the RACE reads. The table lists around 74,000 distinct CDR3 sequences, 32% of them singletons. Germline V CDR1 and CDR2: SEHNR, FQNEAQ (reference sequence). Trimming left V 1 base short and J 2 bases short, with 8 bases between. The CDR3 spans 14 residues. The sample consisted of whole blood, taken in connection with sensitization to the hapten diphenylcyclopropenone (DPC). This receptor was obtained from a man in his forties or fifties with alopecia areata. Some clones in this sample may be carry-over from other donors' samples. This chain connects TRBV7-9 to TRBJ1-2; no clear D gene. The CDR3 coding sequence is TGTGCCAGCAGCTTAGATGTCCTAAACTATGGCTACACCTTC. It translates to CASSLDVLNYGYTF.